This T cell receptor beta chain was sequenced for a study of identical twins. All donors were healthy, and all were Caucasian. The germline V gene encodes CDR1 SEHNR and CDR2 FQNEAQ (reference sequence). V was clipped by 5 bases and J by 2 bases, with 13 bases between them. CDR3 length: 14 amino acids. Via MiXCR, TCRdb re-called the 5' RACE reads, giving one row per CDR3 protein. The sample has about 890,000 distinct CDR3 sequences, more than 9% seen once. This same sample was also taken into another study, of yellow fever vaccine responses in identical twins.

The TCR was taken from a woman aged 18 to 35 in good health. Material: PBMCs. The chain carries TRBV7-9 and TRBJ2-7, with D possibly matching TRBD1 (6 bases). This CDR3 is CASSKRDIPYEQYF. Here the CDR3 DNA reads TGTGCCAGCAGCAAACGGGACATTCCCTACGAGCAGTACTTC.